Below, 26 T cell receptor beta chains from the same sample are listed, as sequenced in a study of identical twins. One entry per CDR3 protein, called by TCRdb with MiXCR from the 5' RACE reads. Among over 500,000 distinct CDR3 sequences listed, approximately 22% were seen once. The data were also submitted as part of a second study, on T cells expressing NK-cell markers.

Source material: CD4+ T cells sorted from blood. These receptors came from a woman between 18 and 29 years old in good health.

J is TRBJ2-2 and V is TRBV27; possible D gene TRBD1, 7 bases. This CDR3 spans 16 amino acids. From germline, CDR1 is MNHEY and CDR2 SMNVEV (reference sequence). The germline V and J ends were trimmed by 9 bases and 4 bases, with 21 bases remaining between them. The CDR3, as DNA: TGTGCCAGTTGTGGGGCGGGGCAGGGGGGCACCGGGGAGCTGTTTTTT. It codes for CASCGAGQGGTGELFF.

The V call is TRBV10-2, the J call TRBJ2-1, with D uncertain. The CDR3 is made up of 12 amino acids. The V and J ends lost 8 bases and 0 bases respectively, with 5 bases between them. Germline V lookup: CDR1 WSHSY, CDR2 SAAADI. CDR3: CASGYSYNEQFF. CDR3 DNA sequence: TGCGCCAGCGGATACTCCTACAATGAGCAGTTCTTC.

This clonotype was recorded at least ten times. The chain is built from TRBV6-1 and TRBJ2-1, with 7 bases that match TRBD2. With 7 bases clipped from V and 0 bases from J, the junction kept 6 bases outside the gene matches. The CDR3 spans 15 residues. Per germline, CDR1 MNHNS and CDR2 SASEGT. DNA of the CDR3: TGTGCCAGCACCCCGGGGGGTAGCTCCTACAATGAGCAGTTCTTC. This gives the protein CASTPGGSSYNEQFF.

This clonotype was detected many times. This chain connects TRBV29-1 to TRBJ2-1; the match to TRBD2 covers 12 bases. The CDR3 extends over 14 amino acids. Trimming cost V 7 bases and J 7 bases; bases outside gene matches: 8. Germline CDR1 reads SQVTM; CDR2 reads ANQGSEA. Here the CDR3 DNA reads TGCAGCGCCGCCCCTAGCGGGGGGGGTAATGAGCAGTTCTTC. Its protein is CSAAPSGGGNEQFF.

Here the CDR3 reads CASSRRTGGARYEQYF. For the CDR3, the DNA is TGTGCCAGCAGCCGCAGGACAGGGGGCGCGAGGTACGAGCAGTACTTC. The V gene is TRBV3-1, the J gene TRBJ2-7; 11 bases map to TRBD1. This CDR3 contains 16 residues. Germline trimming cut 4 bases from V and 4 bases from J; bases unmatched to any gene: 9. CDR1 LGHDT and CDR2 YNNKEL come from the germline V gene (reference sequence).

The J gene is TRBJ1-2, the V gene TRBV5-5; D not resolved. Between the trimmed V and J ends, which lost 0 bases and 1 base, there was a span of 10 bases. The CDR3 spans 15 residues. Per the germline V gene, CDR1 is SGHKS and CDR2 is YYEKEE (reference sequence). The CDR3: CASSLDPDINYGYTF. The CDR3 coding sequence is TGTGCCAGCAGCTTGGACCCAGATATTAACTATGGCTACACCTTC.

The genes are TRBV5-5 and TRBJ2-7; D perhaps matches TRBD1 (5 bases). The V end lost 8 bases, the J end lost 1 base, and 13 bases lay between the germline ends. The CDR3 totals 13 residues. CDR1 and CDR2 (germline): SGHKS, YYEKEE (reference sequence). The CDR3 protein is CASKTASSYEQYF. The CDR3 DNA follows: TGTGCCAGTAAGACAGCGTCTTCCTACGAGCAGTACTTC.

This clonotype has only a few counts. This chain joins TRBV25-1 and TRBJ2-1, with 8 bases matching TRBD1. CDR3 length: 13 residues. With V trimmed by 6 bases and J by 5 bases, 3 bases remained unmatched. The germline V gene has CDR1 MGHDK and CDR2 SYGVNS. CDR3 DNA: TGTGCCAGCAGGGACAGGGCTAACAATGAGCAGTTCTTC. Translation gives CASRDRANNEQFF. The full variable domain, rest sourced from reference TRBV25-1 and TRBJ2-1, is EADIYQTPRYLVIGTGKKITLECSQTMGHDKMYWYQQDPGMELHLIHYSYGVNSTEKGDLSSESTVSRIRTEHFPLTLESARPSHTSQYLCASRDRANNEQFFGPGTRLTVL.

The sample holds a few counts of this clonotype. The rearrangement links TRBV7-2 to TRBJ2-5; no clear D. V lost 7 bases to trimming and J lost 8 bases, with 20 bases between them. Germline V gives CDR1 SGHTA, CDR2 FQGNSA. The CDR3 loop spans 14 amino acids. CDR3 in amino acids: CASNQRPGSETQYF. CDR3 coding DNA: TGTGCCAGCAACCAACGCCCGGGCTCGGAAACCCAGTACTTC.

This clonotype was observed a few times. The rearrangement joins TRBV20-1 to TRBJ1-4; TRBD1 matches at 8 bases. J was trimmed by 8 bases and V by 1 base; bases with no gene match: 9. This CDR3 is built from 15 residues. Looked up from germline, CDR1 is DFQATT and CDR2 is SNEGSKA (reference sequence). CDR3 amino acids: CSARGVGRQGEKLFF. CDR3 coding DNA: TGCAGTGCTAGAGGAGTAGGCAGACAGGGGGAAAAACTGTTTTTT.

The chain has TRBV13 and TRBJ1-1; a weak D match, TRBD1 (5 bases). The CDR3 is made up of 14 amino acids. Trimming took 4 bases from V and 1 from J, leaving 10 bases between them. Germline CDR1 reads PRHDT; CDR2 reads FYEKMQ (reference sequence). The CDR3 DNA sequence: TGTGCCAGCAGCTCCAGAGGGACGAACACTGAAGCTTTCTTT. Its protein product is CASSSRGTNTEAFF.

V and J are TRBV6-1 and TRBJ2-3; 8 nucleotides match TRBD2. V shed 1 base and J 7 bases; nucleotides not matched to a gene: 19. Germline CDR1 reads MNHNS; CDR2 reads SASEGT. The CDR3 has 19 residues. The CDR3: CASSEVVGGRNLWGNTQYF. The CDR3 DNA is TGTGCCAGCAGTGAAGTTGTAGGCGGGAGGAATCTTTGGGGAAATACGCAGTATTTT.

The chain uses TRBV20-1 and TRBJ1-1, with TRBD1 matching 9 bases. Trimming took 5 bases from V and 0 from J; bases not matched to a gene: 7. Per germline, CDR1 DFQATT and CDR2 SNEGSKA (reference sequence). The CDR3 runs to 15 residues. CDR3 sequence: CSALPGQGMNTEAFF. CDR3 nucleotide sequence: TGCAGTGCTCTACCGGGACAGGGAATGAACACTGAAGCTTTCTTT.

This clonotype was seen a handful of times. The rearrangement joins TRBV7-9 to TRBJ1-2; D may be TRBD1 (5 bases). V lost 4 bases and J lost 0, with 15 bases in between. The CDR3 covers 16 residues. Germline loops: CDR1 SEHNR, CDR2 FQNEAQ (reference sequence). The CDR3, as DNA: TGTGCCAGCAGCTCCCTAGGCAGGGCCGCTAACTATGGCTACACCTTC. Its translation is CASSSLGRAANYGYTF.

This clonotype has just a few counts. This rearrangement joins TRBV7-9 to TRBJ2-7; D unclear. This CDR3 comprises 13 residues. The V gene lost 4 bases and the J gene lost 0 bases, with 7 bases spanning the gap. CDR1 is SEHNR, CDR2 FQNEAQ, per germline (reference sequence). The CDR3 is CASSSPPSYEQYF. CDR3 coding DNA: TGTGCCAGCAGCTCCCCACCCTCCTACGAGCAGTACTTC.

This clonotype was observed a few times. The J gene is TRBJ1-1, the V gene TRBV12-3 or TRBV12-4; TRBD1 is a possible D gene (5 bases). The V gene lost 2 bases and the J gene lost 10 bases, with 14 bases spanning the gap. The CDR3 loop spans 13 amino acids. CDR3 in amino acids: CASSLRGLGAAFF. The CDR3 region has the DNA TGTGCCAGCAGTTTACGGGGCCTGGGCGCAGCTTTCTTT.

The chain employs TRBV20-1 and TRBJ2-7, with 8 bases that match TRBD1. The CDR3 is made up of 15 amino acids. The J segment lost 2 bases and the V segment lost 0 bases, leaving 6 bases of the junction unmatched. Germline CDR1 is DFQATT and CDR2 is SNEGSKA (reference sequence). CDR3 residues: CSARDPGTGAYEQYF. CDR3 bases: TGCAGTGCTAGAGATCCCGGGACAGGAGCCTACGAGCAGTACTTC.

CDR3 bases: TGCGCCAGCAGCCCGGGACAGGGGGCGTTTTCGAACACCGGGGAGCTGTTTTTT. Residues: CASSPGQGAFSNTGELFF. This chain uses TRBV5-1 with TRBJ2-2; TRBD1 matches 12 bases. Looked up from germline, CDR1 is SGHRS and CDR2 is YFSETQ. The CDR3 is 18 residues long. V was clipped by 4 bases and J by 0 bases; unmatched bases: 7.

The chain links TRBV6-1 to TRBJ1-5, with D hard to call. This CDR3 comprises 13 residues. Between the trimmed V and J ends, which lost 5 bases and 5 bases, there was a span of 10 bases. Per the germline V gene, CDR1 is MNHNS and CDR2 is SASEGT. CDR3 sequence (DNA): TGTGCCAGCAGTCCGGATGCGGATCAGCCCCAGCATTTT. Its protein product is CASSPDADQPQHF.

The chain links TRBV20-1 to TRBJ2-3; TRBD1 agrees at 9 bases. The germline gives CDR1 DFQATT, CDR2 SNEGSKA (reference sequence). The CDR3 sequence is 17 residues long. The V segment lost 8 bases and the J segment 4 bases; nucleotides outside the gene matches: 19. The CDR3 DNA reads TGCAGTACAATGAATACCCGGGACAGGGTTAAGGCAGATACGCAGTATTTT. Amino acid sequence: CSTMNTRDRVKADTQYF.

This clonotype was counted at least ten times. V is TRBV12-3 or TRBV12-4 and J is TRBJ1-1; 8 nucleotides match TRBD1. Losses at the gene ends were 6 bases for V and 4 bases for J; bases not matched to a gene: 4. The CDR3 consists of 13 residues. CDR3 loop: CASRQTGATEAFF. The CDR3 DNA sequence: TGTGCCAGCAGGCAGACAGGGGCCACTGAAGCTTTCTTT.

In regard to this clonotype: This is likely a read error, given that the CDR3 carries no conserved phenylalanine or tryptophan at its end. The chain uses TRBV7-2 and TRBJ2-1; D is ambiguous. The ends were cut back, 2 bases at V and 0 bases at J, with 5 bases in the middle. The CDR3 has 14 residues. Germline V gene data show CDR1 as SGHTA and CDR2 as FQGNSA. The CDR3, as DNA: TGTGCCAGCAGCTTACCTAGCTCCTACAATGAGCAGTTCATC. Its protein product is CASSLPSSYNEQFI.

The chain employs TRBV18 and TRBJ2-1; tentative D call: TRBD1 (6 bases). The V gene's germline CDR1 is KGHSH and CDR2 LQKENI. The CDR3 contains 12 residues. Trimming left V 5 bases short and J 9 bases short, with 11 bases between. The CDR3 DNA follows: TGTGCCAGCTCAGCAGGGGCTAGTGAGCAGTTCTTC. This sequence encodes CASSAGASEQFF.

This chain uses TRBV2 with TRBJ2-5; D gene ambiguous. Trimming stripped 5 bases from V and 3 bases from J, with 7 bases between. Germline CDR1 and CDR2: SNHLY and FYNNEI. The CDR3 totals 12 residues. CDR3 amino acids: CASSTIEETQYF. In nucleotides, the CDR3 is TGTGCCAGCAGTACCATCGAAGAGACCCAGTACTTC. The variable domain in full, completed from reference TRBV2 and TRBJ2-5, reads EPEVTQTPSHQVTQMGQEVILRCVPISNHLYFYWYRQILGQKVEFLVSFYNNEISEKSEIFDDQFSVERPDGSNFTLKIRSTKLEDSAMYFCASSTIEETQYFGPGTRLLVL.

V usage is TRBV10-3 and J usage is TRBJ2-1; D is undetermined. Trimming left V 4 bases short and J 16 bases short, with 14 bases between. CDR1 and CDR2 (germline): ENHRY, SYGVKD. The CDR3 extends over 11 amino acids. The CDR3 DNA is TGTGCCATCAGTGCGAAGGATAGAACATTCTTC. This encodes CAISAKDRTFF.

This chain uses TRBV30 with TRBJ2-1; D may be TRBD2 (5 bases). The V and J ends lost 5 bases and 7 bases respectively, with 15 bases between them. CDR1 and CDR2 (germline): GTSNPN, SVGIG (reference sequence). The CDR3 covers 13 residues. The CDR3 here is CAWETGEGNEQFF. Here the CDR3 DNA reads TGTGCCTGGGAAACCGGAGAGGGAAATGAGCAGTTCTTC.